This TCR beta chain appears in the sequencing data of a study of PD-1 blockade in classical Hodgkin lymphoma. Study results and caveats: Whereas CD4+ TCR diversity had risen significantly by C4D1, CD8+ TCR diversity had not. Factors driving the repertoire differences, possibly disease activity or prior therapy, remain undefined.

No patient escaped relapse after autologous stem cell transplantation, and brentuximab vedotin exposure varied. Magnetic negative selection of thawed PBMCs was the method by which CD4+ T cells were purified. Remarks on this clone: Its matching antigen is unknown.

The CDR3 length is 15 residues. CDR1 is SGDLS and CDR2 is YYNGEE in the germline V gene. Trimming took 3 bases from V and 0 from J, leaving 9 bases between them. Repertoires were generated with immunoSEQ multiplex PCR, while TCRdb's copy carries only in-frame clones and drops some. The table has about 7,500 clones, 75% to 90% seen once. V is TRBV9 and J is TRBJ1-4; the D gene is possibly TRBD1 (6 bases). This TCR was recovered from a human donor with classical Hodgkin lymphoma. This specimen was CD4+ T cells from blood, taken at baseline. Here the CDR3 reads CASSGQATTNEKLFF. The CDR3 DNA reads TGTGCCAGCAGCGGACAGGCAACAACTAATGAAAAACTGTTTTTT.